This TCR beta chain was retrieved from a study of blood T cells in healthy people across ages. This CDR3 is 11 amino acids long. CDR1 is DFQATT, CDR2 SNEGSKA, per germline (reference sequence). A sample-barcoded 5' primer and a J-beta primer mix were used in a second PCR of roughly 7 to 11 cycles. A template-switch adaptor with 12 random nucleotides tagged each cDNA molecule. TCRdb reprocessed the 5' RACE reads via MiXCR and lists one record per CDR3 protein. The table has roughly 900,000 distinct CDR3 sequences, less than 35% seen once. The sample was blood. The sequence came from a woman older than 75 in good health. The chain recombines TRBV20-1 with TRBJ2-5, with a possible D match to TRBD2 (6 bases). CDR3 residues: CSLGAGETQYF. The DNA of the CDR3 is TGCAGCCTGGGAGCGGGAGAGACCCAGTACTTC.